This T cell receptor (beta chain) was recovered during a study of blood T cell repertoires in COVID-19. Overall study: Sample material is recorded as cDNA or gDNA derived from T cells, B-cell-depleted T cells, or PBMCs.

Trimming stripped 1 base from V and 2 bases from J, with 11 bases between. The CDR3 runs 15 residues. CDR1 and CDR2 (germline): SGHDN, FVKESK. Produced via immunoSEQ multiplex PCR; TCRdb's table is partial and in-frame only. In the table there are about 360,000 clones, roughly 90% of which are singletons. Sequenced sample: peripheral blood. The TCR originated in a woman aged 60 to 75 with COVID-19, enrolled during active disease. The V gene is TRBV14, the J gene TRBJ1-1; possible D gene TRBD1, 6 bases. The CDR3 sequence is CASSQGTGLNTEAFF. The CDR3 coding sequence is TGTGCCAGCAGCCAAGGAACAGGGTTAAACACTGAAGCTTTCTTT.